The 30 T cell receptor beta chains listed next were all sequenced from one sample in a study of metastatic and nonmetastatic thyroid tumors (dated by TCRdb to the early 2020s). No treatment had been received by any patient before thyroid surgery. Library prep was done by PCR. TCRdb lists the instrument as Illumina HiSeq 4000. Starting from the raw public reads, TCRdb applied fastp trimming at Q25, assembled clones with MiXCR and retained in-frame beta chains. A total of about 24,000 clones appear in this sample, about 24% of them only once. The ten top clones hold about 12% of the sample. The sample comprised tumor tissue. The receptors were sampled from a male donor with papillary thyroid cancer or a benign thyroid nodule (not recorded which). Some clones in this sample may be carry-over from other donors' samples.

This clone was counted at least ten times. The rearrangement uses TRBV6-2 or TRBV6-3 and TRBJ1-2; unclear D gene. Trimming took off 5 bases at V and 1 base at J, with 14 bases between the two ends. Germline V lookup: CDR1 MNHEY, CDR2 SVGEGT. The CDR3 contains 15 residues. In DNA form, the CDR3 reads TGTGCCAGCAGTCCCTTCTGGACCCTTAACTATGGCTACACCTTC. This translates into CASSPFWTLNYGYTF.

This clone was recorded many times. The CDR3 end shows no conserved phenylalanine or tryptophan, and so a read error is likely. The chain couples TRBV20-1 to TRBJ1-2; TRBD1 matches 7 bases. Germline V gene sequence: CDR1 DFQATT, CDR2 SNEGSKA (reference sequence). Losses at the gene ends were 2 bases for V and 7 bases for J; bases not matched to a gene: 10. The CDR3 spans 14 residues. This chain's CDR3 is CSARSYRGGFGYTS. The CDR3 bases are TGCAGTGCTAGATCCTACAGGGGAGGTTTTGGCTACACCTCC.

This clone was counted ten times or more. The V call is TRBV3-1, the J call TRBJ2-7; D gene unclear. Per germline, CDR1 LGHDT and CDR2 YNNKEL (reference sequence). The CDR3 spans 12 residues. Trimming removed 4 bases from V and 5 bases from J, with 9 bases in between. The CDR3 DNA reads TGTGCCAGCAGCCCCGCCCCCCACGAGCAGTACTTC. Its translation: CASSPAPHEQYF.

Worth noting for this clone: The CDR3 end shows no conserved phenylalanine or tryptophan, and so a read error is likely. V usage is TRBV30 and J usage is TRBJ1-3; D unclear. The V end lost 6 bases, the J end lost 4 bases, and 10 bases lay between the germline ends. Looked up from germline, CDR1 is GTSNPN and CDR2 is SVGIG (reference sequence). This CDR3 has 12 residues. The DNA of the CDR3 is TGTGCCTGTAGGAACTCCGGAAACACCATATATTCT. This sequence encodes CACRNSGNTIYS.

In the case of this clone: A read error may produce the germline difference seen at one junction end. The chain employs TRBV7-2 and TRBJ2-7; D not resolved. The CDR3 is 8 amino acids. Germline CDR1 and CDR2: SGHTA and FQGNSA. The CDR3 DNA reads as TGTGCCAGCAGCCCAAAACCGTTC. The encoded protein is CASSPKPF.

To note about this clone: Given a much more abundant clone one base away, this may be a read error. The chain employs TRBV5-4 and TRBJ1-5; tentative D call: TRBD1 (6 bases). V was cut by 5 bases and J by 5 bases, with 14 bases left in between. Germline CDR1 and CDR2: SGHNT and YYREEE (reference sequence). CDR3 length: 14 amino acids. The DNA of the CDR3 is TGTGCCAGCAGAAGAGGGGGTGGGCATCAGCCCCAGCATTTT. Its translation: CASRRGGGHQPQHF.

This clone was recorded at least ten times. Other DNA sequences of this sample code for an identical CDR3. This chain links TRBV27 with TRBJ1-1; TRBD1 might be the D (6 bases). V was trimmed by 8 bases and J by 3 bases, leaving 19 bases between them. Germline V gene data show CDR1 as MNHEY and CDR2 as SMNVEV (reference sequence). The CDR3 contains 15 residues. CDR3 nucleotides: TGTGCCAGCGGCTTAAGGACAGCGCACTACACTGAAGCTTTCTTT. It is translated as CASGLRTAHYTEAFF.

This clone was observed many times. The chain links TRBV7-2 to TRBJ2-7, with TRBD2 matching 11 bases. The length of the CDR3 is 15 residues. The V gene's germline CDR1 is SGHTA and CDR2 FQGNSA. Trimming at V came to 1 base and at J to 4 bases, leaving 3 bases not matched to a gene. The DNA for the CDR3 is TGTGCCAGCAGCTTAGATGGACTAGCGGGTTACGAGCAGTACTTC. The encoded protein is CASSLDGLAGYEQYF.

This clone was observed many times. The genes are TRBV6-2 or TRBV6-3 and TRBJ2-1; D is uncertain. CDR1 MNHEY and CDR2 SVGEGT come from the germline V gene. V dropped 4 bases and J dropped 0 bases, with 10 bases sitting between them. The CDR3 is made up of 15 amino acids. The CDR3, as DNA: TGTGCCAGCAGTTTTGCGGTAAGCTCCTACAATGAGCAGTTCTTC. This translates into CASSFAVSSYNEQFF.

This chain joins TRBV28 and TRBJ1-5; 9 bases match TRBD1. The trim removed 5 bases at V and 9 bases at J, leaving 14 bases unmatched. Germline V gene sequence: CDR1 MDHEN, CDR2 SYDVKM. The CDR3 runs to 16 residues. The CDR3 DNA reads as TGTGCCAGCAGTCGCATACAGGGGGCTCAGGGTCGGCCCCAGCATTTT. It codes for CASSRIQGAQGRPQHF.

This clone was found many times. The chain carries TRBV9 and TRBJ2-3, with TRBD2 matching over 7 bases. The CDR3 covers 16 residues. Unmatched junction bases numbered 6, after V lost 0 bases and J lost 2 bases. Germline values: CDR1 SGDLS, CDR2 YYNGEE. This CDR3 is CASSVGLASPTDTQYF. CDR3 DNA: TGTGCCAGCAGCGTAGGACTAGCCTCTCCCACAGATACGCAGTATTTT.

This clone was seen more than once but under ten times. The chain uses TRBV6-2 or TRBV6-3 and TRBJ1-1; D unclear. With 6 bases removed from V and 11 bases from J, the gap between germline ends came to 16 bases. The CDR3 has 12 residues. The germline CDR1 and CDR2 sequences are MNHEY and SVGEGT. CDR3 amino acids: CASRITVGRAFF. The CDR3 nucleotides read TGTGCCAGCAGGATCACGGTGGGAAGGGCTTTCTTT.

This clone was found a few times. Possible read error: a much larger clone is one base away. The rearrangement uses TRBV5-5 and TRBJ2-7, with D tentatively TRBD1 or TRBD2 (5 bases each). Germline loops: CDR1 SGHKS, CDR2 YYEKEE (reference sequence). The CDR3 contains 13 residues. The CDR3 loop reads CAISLGPDYEQYF. The CDR3 DNA reads as TGTGCCATCAGCTTGGGACCCGACTACGAGCAGTACTTC.

To note about this clone: A read error may account for a junction end that differs from germline. The chain is built from TRBV6-2 or TRBV6-3 and TRBJ2-7; a weak D match, TRBD2 (5 bases). The CDR3 spans 18 residues. The germline CDR1 and CDR2 sequences are MNHEY and SVGEGT. The CDR3 spells CDSSPSLAGGPSHYEQYF. CDR3 sequence (DNA): TGTGACAGCAGTCCAAGCCTAGCTGGAGGACCTTCCCACTACGAGCAGTACTTC.

This clone was counted many times. A much larger clone differs by one base, so this may be a read error. The J gene is TRBJ2-3, the V gene TRBV5-4, with TRBD2 identical over 8 bases. The CDR3 length is 14 residues. The germline V gene encodes CDR1 SGHNT and CDR2 YYREEE (reference sequence). With V trimmed by 2 bases and J by 2 bases, 1 base remained unmatched. The CDR3 is CASSLAGATDTQYF. The CDR3 region has the DNA TGTGCCAGCAGCTTAGCGGGAGCCACAGATACGCAGTATTTT.

This clone showed up many times. The chain combines TRBV10-3 with TRBJ1-2, with unresolved D. The germline V gene has CDR1 ENHRY and CDR2 SYGVKD. V was pared by 4 bases and J by 1 base, with 10 bases between. The CDR3 extends over 14 amino acids. The CDR3 bases are TGTGCCATCAGTGTGCAGCGGGTTAACTATGGCTACACCTTC. It codes for CAISVQRVNYGYTF.

This clone was seen ten or more times. This could be a read error, since a much larger clone is one nucleotide away. Lacking the conserved final phenylalanine or tryptophan, this CDR3 likely reflects a read error. V gene TRBV2 combines with J gene TRBJ2-7, with TRBD2 matching 11 bases. V trimming: 7 bases; J trimming: 4 bases; junction bases outside the gene matches: 3. The CDR3 contains 13 residues. CDR1 is SNHLY, CDR2 FYNNEI, per germline. CDR3 amino acids: CASKGLADYEQYL. In nucleotides, the CDR3 is TGTGCCAGCAAGGGACTAGCGGATTACGAGCAGTACCTC.

This clone is labeled as medium-sized. The DNA of the CDR3 is TGTGCCAGCAGTCCTCTAGGGGGGAGCTCCTACGAGCAGTACTTC. Translated, it gives CASSPLGGSSYEQYF. V gene TRBV6-2 or TRBV6-3 combines with J gene TRBJ2-7, with D possibly being TRBD1 or TRBD2 (6 bases each). Germline V gives CDR1 MNHEY, CDR2 SVGEGT. The CDR3 contains 15 residues. The V and J ends lost 5 bases and 0 bases respectively, with 14 bases between them.

The genes are TRBV5-4 and TRBJ2-3; D is perhaps TRBD1 (5 bases). Germline values: CDR1 SGHNT, CDR2 YYREEE (reference sequence). The CDR3 has 16 residues. Between the trimmed V and J ends, which lost 2 bases and 1 base, there was a span of 14 bases. The CDR3 bases are TGTGCCAGCAGCTTAAAGGCGGCAGGGTGCACAGATACGCAGTATTTT. This translates into CASSLKAAGCTDTQYF.

The genes are TRBV11-2 and TRBJ2-1; 10 bases fit TRBD2. Germline CDR1 is SGHAT and CDR2 is FQNNGV. The CDR3 has 15 residues. V dropped 4 bases and J dropped 8; count of bases not matched to a gene: 8. CDR3 residues: CASSSASGSVHEQFF. CDR3 nucleotide sequence: TGTGCCAGCAGCTCCGCTAGCGGGAGTGTCCATGAGCAGTTCTTC. The whole variable domain, remainder taken from reference TRBV11-2 and TRBJ2-1, is EAGVAQSPRYKIIEKRQSVAFWCNPISGHATLYWYQQILGQGPKLLIQFQNNGVVDDSQLPKDRFSAERLKGVDSTLKIQPAKLEDSAVYLCASSSASGSVHEQFFGPGTRLTVL.

A remark on this clone: One junction end does not reproduce the germline sequence, and a read error may be involved. The sample has other DNA sequences that encode this CDR3 too. The chain couples TRBV7-9 to TRBJ2-7; 8 positions agree with TRBD2. The germline gives CDR1 SEHNR, CDR2 FQNEAQ (reference sequence). The CDR3 runs 13 residues. Here the CDR3 DNA reads TGTGCCAGTAGCTTAGCGGGGACATACGAGCAGTACTTC. It is translated as CASSLAGTYEQYF.

This clone was counted a few times. One end of the junction is discordant with germline, which a read error may explain. The rearrangement joins TRBV6-2 or TRBV6-3 to TRBJ2-2, with D possibly being TRBD1 (6 bases). This CDR3 spans 14 amino acids. Germline V gene data show CDR1 as MNHEY and CDR2 as SVGEGT. The CDR3 DNA reads as TGTGCCAGCAGTAAACAGTGGGACACCGCGGAGCTGTTTTTT. Translating it yields CASSKQWDTAELFF.

This clone was counted only a few times. This sequence may be a read error, since a much larger clone differs from it by one base. The rearrangement joins TRBV20-1 to TRBJ2-3; TRBD2 might be the D (5 bases). CDR3 length: 17 residues. Germline CDR1 DFQATT, CDR2 SNEGSKA (reference sequence). Trimming removed 3 bases at V and 2 bases at J, with 21 bases between. In DNA form, the CDR3 reads TGCAGTGCTAGTGAACCTCACCTCCGGGGTGACACAGATACGCAGTATTTT. Amino acids: CSASEPHLRGDTDTQYF.

This chain uses TRBV4-1 with TRBJ2-1; perhaps TRBD2 as D (7 bases). V lost 11 bases to trimming and J lost 0 bases, with 26 bases between them. Germline CDR1 MGHRA, CDR2 YSYEKL. The CDR3 loop spans 18 amino acids. The CDR3 nucleotides are TGCGCCGGCATCCAGATGGGGGGGGCGGAGAGCTCCTACAATGAGCAGTTCTTC. Translated, it gives CAGIQMGGAESSYNEQFF.

This clone showed up just once. The chain couples TRBV5-6 to TRBJ2-4, with TRBD1 identical over 7 bases. The CDR3 covers 12 residues. The trim removed 2 bases at V and 11 bases at J, leaving 4 bases unmatched. The germline CDR1 and CDR2 sequences are SGHDT and YYEEEE. DNA of the CDR3: TGTGCCAGCAGCTTTAACAGGGGATTTCAGTACTTC. Amino acids: CASSFNRGFQYF. The full variable domain, in which reference TRBV5-6 and TRBJ2-4 provide the parts outside the CDR3, is DAGVTQSPTHLIKTRGQQVTLRCSPKSGHDTVSWYQQALGQGPQFIFQYYEEEERQRGNFPDRFSGHQFPNYSSELNVNALLLGDSALYLCASSFNRGFQYFGAGTRLSVL.

This chain joins TRBV20-1 and TRBJ2-7, with a possible D match to TRBD2 (6 bases). Germline loops: CDR1 DFQATT, CDR2 SNEGSKA (reference sequence). Trimming removed 2 bases from V and 3 bases from J, with 17 bases in between. The CDR3 is 15 amino acids. CDR3 protein: CSARNVRDSDYEQYF. The CDR3 coding sequence is TGCAGTGCTAGAAATGTACGGGACTCAGACTACGAGCAGTACTTC.

This clone turned up a few times. The V and J genes are TRBV27 and TRBJ2-7; D is possibly TRBD1 or TRBD2 (5 bases each). Germline lookup yields CDR1 MNHEY and CDR2 SMNVEV (reference sequence). This CDR3 has 15 amino acids. Trimming took off 7 bases at V and 0 bases at J, with 16 bases between the two ends. The CDR3 region is CASIPGGGLSYEQYF. DNA of the CDR3: TGTGCCAGCATCCCTGGGGGTGGACTCTCCTACGAGCAGTACTTC.

This clone was detected ten times or more. The chain combines TRBV28 with TRBJ2-7; possible D gene TRBD2, 5 bases. V gave up 6 bases and J gave up 6 bases, with 15 bases separating them. The CDR3 length is 13 residues. CDR1 MDHEN and CDR2 SYDVKM come from the germline V gene. CDR3 bases: TGTGCCAGCAGCCCCTCCCCCCGGGGCGAGCAGTACTTC. Protein: CASSPSPRGEQYF. Full variable domain (rest looked up from reference TRBV28 and TRBJ2-7): DVKVTQSSRYLVKRTGEKVFLECVQDMDHENMFWYRQDPGLGLRLIYFSYDVKMKEKGDIPEGYSVSREKKERFSLILESASTNQTSMYLCASSPSPRGEQYFGPGTRLTVT.

A word on this clone: The junction departs from the called germline gene at one end, perhaps through a read error. The chain uses TRBV11-2 and TRBJ2-3, with D perhaps matching TRBD2 (6 bases). Per the germline V gene, CDR1 is SGHAT and CDR2 is FQNNGV. The CDR3 extends over 15 amino acids. CDR3 sequence reads: CASSSDYLLTDTQYF. In nucleotides, the CDR3 is TGTGCCAGCAGCTCGGACTACCTTCTCACAGATACTCAGTATTTT.

This clone appeared a few times. At one boundary the junction diverges from the germline segment, which might be a read error. V and J are TRBV10-3 and TRBJ2-6; D not resolved. The CDR3 is 16 residues long. Germline V gives CDR1 ENHRY, CDR2 SYGVKD. CDR3 bases: TGTGCCATCAGTGATTCGGAAGGCTCTGGGTCCAACGTCCTGACTTTC. This sequence encodes CAISDSEGSGSNVLTF.